The following is a T cell receptor beta chain sequence with its context. Its antigen remains unidentified. TCRdb keeps only in-frame clones here, not all; method: immunoSEQ multiplex PCR. The sample lists roughly 30,000 clones; 75% to 80% were seen once. The data were obtained in a study of CD4 T cells in relation to SARS-CoV-2 and coronaviruses. V lost 6 bases, J lost 1 base, and 6 bases stayed unmatched. This CDR3 has 14 residues. The germline CDR1 and CDR2 sequences are SNHLY and FYNNEI. Unexposed donor CD4+ T cells date from about 2011-2018, before the COVID-19 pandemic. After about 11 days of culture, CD4+ T cells were isolated.

The chain is built from TRBV2 and TRBJ2-7; 7 positions agree with TRBD1. This clonotype was sampled from a human donor in good health. Sequencing was performed on CD4+ T cells from PBMCs, cultured in vitro. The chain's CDR3 is CASRDRVGSYEQYF. The DNA for the CDR3 is TGTGCCAGCAGAGACAGGGTAGGTTCCTACGAGCAGTACTTC.